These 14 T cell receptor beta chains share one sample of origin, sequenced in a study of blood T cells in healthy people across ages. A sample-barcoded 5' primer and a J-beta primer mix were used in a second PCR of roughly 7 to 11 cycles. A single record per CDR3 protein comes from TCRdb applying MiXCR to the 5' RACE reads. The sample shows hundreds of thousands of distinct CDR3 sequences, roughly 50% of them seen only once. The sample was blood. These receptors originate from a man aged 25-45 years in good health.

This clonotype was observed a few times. CDR3 sequence: CSVNYDSQYF. DNA for the CDR3: TGCAGCGTTAACTACGATTCCCAGTACTTC. The chain combines TRBV29-1 with TRBJ2-5; no clear D. The CDR3 totals 10 residues. V lost 5 bases and J 9 bases, leaving 10 bases between the germline ends. CDR1 is SQVTM, CDR2 ANQGSEA, per germline. Drawing the rest from reference TRBV29-1 and TRBJ2-5, the complete variable domain is SAVISQKPSRDICQRGTSLTIQCQVDSQVTMMFWYRQQPGQSLTLIATANQGSEATYESGFVIDKFPISRPNLTFSTLTVSNMSPEDSSIYLCSVNYDSQYFGPGTRLLVL.

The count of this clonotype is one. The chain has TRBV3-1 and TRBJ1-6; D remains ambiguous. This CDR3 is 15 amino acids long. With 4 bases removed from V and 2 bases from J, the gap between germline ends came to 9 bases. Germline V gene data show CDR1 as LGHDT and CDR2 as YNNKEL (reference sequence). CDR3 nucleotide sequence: TGTGCCAGCAGCCCGAGACGGCCCTATAATTCACCCCTCCACTTT. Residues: CASSPRRPYNSPLHF.

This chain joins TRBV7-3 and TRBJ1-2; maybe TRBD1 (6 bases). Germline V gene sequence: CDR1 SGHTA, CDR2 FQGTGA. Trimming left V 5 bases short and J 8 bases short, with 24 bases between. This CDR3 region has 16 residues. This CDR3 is CASSPDGAGQSYGYTF. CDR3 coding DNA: TGTGCCAGCAGCCCCGACGGAGCGGGACAAAGCTACGGCTACACCTTC.

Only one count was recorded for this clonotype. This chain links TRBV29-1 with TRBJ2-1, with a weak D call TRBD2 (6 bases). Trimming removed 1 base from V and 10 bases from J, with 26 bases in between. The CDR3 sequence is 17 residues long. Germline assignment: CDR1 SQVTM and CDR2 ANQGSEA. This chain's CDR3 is CSVEGAGQGPQLVEQFF. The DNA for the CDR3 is TGCAGCGTTGAAGGAGCGGGCCAGGGTCCTCAACTCGTCGAGCAGTTCTTC.

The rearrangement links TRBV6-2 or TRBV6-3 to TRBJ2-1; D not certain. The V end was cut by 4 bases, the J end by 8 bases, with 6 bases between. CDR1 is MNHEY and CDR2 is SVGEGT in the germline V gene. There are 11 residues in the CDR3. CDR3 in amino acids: CASSSSDEQFF. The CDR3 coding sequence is TGTGCCAGCAGTTCGTCCGATGAGCAGTTCTTC.

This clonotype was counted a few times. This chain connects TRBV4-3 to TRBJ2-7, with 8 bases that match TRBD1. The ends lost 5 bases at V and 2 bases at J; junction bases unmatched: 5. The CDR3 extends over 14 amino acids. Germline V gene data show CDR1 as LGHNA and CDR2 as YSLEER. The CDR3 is CASSTRQGPYEQYF. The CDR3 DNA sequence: TGCGCCAGCAGCACCCGACAGGGGCCCTACGAGCAGTACTTC.

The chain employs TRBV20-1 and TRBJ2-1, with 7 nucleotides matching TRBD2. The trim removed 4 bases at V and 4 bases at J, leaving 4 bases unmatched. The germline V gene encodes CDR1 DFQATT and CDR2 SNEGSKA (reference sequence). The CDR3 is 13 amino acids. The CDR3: CSAKAGIYNEQFF. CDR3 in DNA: TGCAGTGCTAAAGCGGGGATTTACAATGAGCAGTTCTTC.

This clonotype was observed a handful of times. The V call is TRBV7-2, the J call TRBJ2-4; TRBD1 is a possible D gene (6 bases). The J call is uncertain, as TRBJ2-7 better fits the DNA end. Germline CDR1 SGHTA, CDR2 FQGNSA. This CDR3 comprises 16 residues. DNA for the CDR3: TGTGCCAGCAGCTCGCATACTGACAGGAGCTCCTACGAGCAGTACTTC. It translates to CASSSHTDRSSYEQYF.

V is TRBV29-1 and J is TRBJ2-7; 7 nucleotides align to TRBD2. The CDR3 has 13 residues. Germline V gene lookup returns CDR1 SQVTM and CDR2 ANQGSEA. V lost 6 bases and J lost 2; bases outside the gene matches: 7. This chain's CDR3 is CSVKLATTYEQYF. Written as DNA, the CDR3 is TGCAGCGTCAAACTAGCGACTACCTACGAGCAGTACTTC.

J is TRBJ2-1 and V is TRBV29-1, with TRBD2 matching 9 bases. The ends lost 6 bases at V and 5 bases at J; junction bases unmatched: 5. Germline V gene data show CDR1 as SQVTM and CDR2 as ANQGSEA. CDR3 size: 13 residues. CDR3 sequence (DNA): TGCAGCGTAGCGGGGGGAGCCAACAATGAGCAGTTCTTC. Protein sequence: CSVAGGANNEQFF.

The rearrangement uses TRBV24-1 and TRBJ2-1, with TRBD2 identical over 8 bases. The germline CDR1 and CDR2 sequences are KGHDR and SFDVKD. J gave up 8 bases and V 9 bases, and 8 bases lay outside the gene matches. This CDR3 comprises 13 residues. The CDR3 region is CATGTSGSDEQFF. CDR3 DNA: TGTGCCACCGGGACTAGTGGGTCGGATGAGCAGTTCTTC.

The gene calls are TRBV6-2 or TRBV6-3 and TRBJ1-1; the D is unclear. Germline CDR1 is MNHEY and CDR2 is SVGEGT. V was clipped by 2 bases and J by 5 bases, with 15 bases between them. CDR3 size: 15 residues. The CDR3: CASSYPKSEWTEAFF. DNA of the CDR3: TGTGCCAGCAGTTACCCTAAGTCGGAGTGGACTGAAGCTTTCTTT.

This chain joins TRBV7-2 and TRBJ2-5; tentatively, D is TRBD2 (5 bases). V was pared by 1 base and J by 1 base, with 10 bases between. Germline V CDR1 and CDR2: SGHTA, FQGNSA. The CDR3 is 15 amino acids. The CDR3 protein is CASSLGGPPQETQYF. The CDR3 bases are TGTGCCAGCAGCTTAGGCGGGCCTCCCCAAGAGACCCAGTACTTC.

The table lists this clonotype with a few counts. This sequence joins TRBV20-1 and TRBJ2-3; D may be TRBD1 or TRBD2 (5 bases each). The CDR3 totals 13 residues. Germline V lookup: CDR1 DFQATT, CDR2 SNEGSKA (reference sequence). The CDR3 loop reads CMTPKGTTDTQYF. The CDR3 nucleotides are TGCATGACCCCTAAGGGGACGACAGATACGCAGTATTTT.